This T cell receptor (beta chain) appears in the sequencing data of a study of OX40 agonist ivuxolimab in advanced cancers. Across the study: Every 2 weeks, ivuxolimab was infused into the patients intravenously at between 0.01 and 10 mg/kg. Eligibility admitted prior anti-PD-1, anti-PD-L1 or anti-CTLA-4 therapy; about 40% had some. Notes on the study in general: At doses 0.1 to 3.0 mg/kg, CD4+ and CD8+ clones expanded.

Here immunoSEQ multiplex PCR was the method, and the copy in TCRdb shows in-frame clones only, minus some. This repertoire shows 60,000 to 75,000 clones, over 75% found once; its top ten account for 4% to 5.5%. Of note for this clone: Its specificity is not known.

Germline trimming cut 5 bases from V and 9 bases from J; bases unmatched to any gene: 3. Per germline, CDR1 MNHEY and CDR2 SVGAGI. This CDR3 is 14 amino acids long. The material sequenced was CD4+ or CD8+ T cells sorted from blood, taken in a trial of the OX40 agonist ivuxolimab. The V gene is TRBV6-5, the J gene TRBJ2-1; 14 bases align to TRBD2. The receptor comes from an adult with an advanced solid tumor such as melanoma, head and neck, liver or kidney cancer. For the CDR3, the DNA is TGTGCCAGCAGTGTGGGACTAGCGGGAGTTGAGCAGTTCTTC. It yields the protein CASSVGLAGVEQFF.